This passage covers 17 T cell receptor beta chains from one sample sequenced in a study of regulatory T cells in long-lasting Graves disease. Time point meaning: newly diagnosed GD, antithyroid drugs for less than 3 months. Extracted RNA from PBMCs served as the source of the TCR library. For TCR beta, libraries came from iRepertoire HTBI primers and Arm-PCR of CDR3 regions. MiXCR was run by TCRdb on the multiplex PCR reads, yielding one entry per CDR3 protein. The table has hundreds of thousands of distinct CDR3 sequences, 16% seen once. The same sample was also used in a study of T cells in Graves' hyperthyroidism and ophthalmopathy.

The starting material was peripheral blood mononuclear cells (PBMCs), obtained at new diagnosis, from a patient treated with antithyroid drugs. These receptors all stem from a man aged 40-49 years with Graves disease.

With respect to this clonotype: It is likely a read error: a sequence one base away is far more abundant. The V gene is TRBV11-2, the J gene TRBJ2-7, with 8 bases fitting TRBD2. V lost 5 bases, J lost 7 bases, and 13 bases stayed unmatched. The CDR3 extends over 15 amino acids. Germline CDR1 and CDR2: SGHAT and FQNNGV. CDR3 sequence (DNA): TGTGCCAGCAGCACGGGACTAGTGATCTACAATGAGCAGTACTTC. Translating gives CASSTGLVIYNEQYF.

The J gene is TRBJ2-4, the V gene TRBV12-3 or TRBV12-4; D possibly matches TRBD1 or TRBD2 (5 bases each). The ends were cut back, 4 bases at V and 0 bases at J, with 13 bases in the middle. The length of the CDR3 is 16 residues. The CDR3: CASSYRDGLAKNIQYF. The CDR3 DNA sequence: TGTGCCAGCAGTTATCGGGACGGTCTAGCCAAAAACATTCAGTACTTC.

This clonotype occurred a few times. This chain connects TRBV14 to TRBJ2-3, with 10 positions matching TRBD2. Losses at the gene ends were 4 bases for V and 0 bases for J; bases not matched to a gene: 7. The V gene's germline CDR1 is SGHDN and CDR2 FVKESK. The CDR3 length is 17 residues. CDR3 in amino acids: CASSLSLAGASTDTQYF. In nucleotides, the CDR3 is TGTGCCAGCAGCCTATCTCTAGCGGGGGCTAGCACAGATACGCAGTATTTT.

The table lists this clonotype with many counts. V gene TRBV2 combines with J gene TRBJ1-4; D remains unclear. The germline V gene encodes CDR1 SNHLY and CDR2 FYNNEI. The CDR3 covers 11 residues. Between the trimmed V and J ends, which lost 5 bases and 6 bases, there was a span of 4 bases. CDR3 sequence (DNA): TGTGCCAGCAGTTCTCATGAAAAACTGTTTTTT. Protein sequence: CASSSHEKLFF.

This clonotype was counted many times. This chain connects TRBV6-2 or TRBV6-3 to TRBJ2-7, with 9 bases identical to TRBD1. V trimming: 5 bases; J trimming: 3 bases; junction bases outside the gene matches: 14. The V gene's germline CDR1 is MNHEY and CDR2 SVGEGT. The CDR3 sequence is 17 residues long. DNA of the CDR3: TGTGCCAGCAGTGATAAGGGGGACAGGGCGTTCAACTACGAGCAGTACTTC. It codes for CASSDKGDRAFNYEQYF.

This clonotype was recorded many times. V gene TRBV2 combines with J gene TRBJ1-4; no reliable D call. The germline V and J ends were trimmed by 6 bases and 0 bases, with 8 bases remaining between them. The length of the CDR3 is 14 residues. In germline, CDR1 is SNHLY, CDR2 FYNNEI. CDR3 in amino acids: CASSRQTTNEKLFF. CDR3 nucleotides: TGTGCCAGCAGCAGACAAACAACTAATGAAAAACTGTTTTTT.

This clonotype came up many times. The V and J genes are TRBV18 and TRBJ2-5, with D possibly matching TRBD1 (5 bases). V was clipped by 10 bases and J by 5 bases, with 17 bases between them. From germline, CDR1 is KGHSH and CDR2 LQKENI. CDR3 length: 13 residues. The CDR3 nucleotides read TGTGCCACTGCCCAGGGCTTGTGGGAGACCCAGTACTTC. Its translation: CATAQGLWETQYF. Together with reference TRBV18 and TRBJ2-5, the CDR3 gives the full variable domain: NAGVMQNPRHLVRRRGQEARLRCSPMKGHSHVYWYRQLPEEGLKFMVYLQKENIIDESGMPKERFSAEFPKEGPSILRIQQVVRGDSAAYFCATAQGLWETQYFGPGTRLLVL.

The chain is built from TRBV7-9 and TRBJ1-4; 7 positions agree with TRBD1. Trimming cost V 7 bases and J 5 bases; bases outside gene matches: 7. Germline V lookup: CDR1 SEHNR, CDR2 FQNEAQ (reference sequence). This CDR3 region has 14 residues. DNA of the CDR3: TGTGCCAGCACCCCTCCAGGGGGGAATGAAAAACTGTTTTTT. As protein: CASTPPGGNEKLFF.

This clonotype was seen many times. DNA of the CDR3: TGTGCCAGCAGTTGGAGAACGGGGGGGCTGGATACGCAGTATTTT. This encodes CASSWRTGGLDTQYF. The chain has TRBV12-3 or TRBV12-4 and TRBJ2-3; 8 nucleotides align to TRBD2. J lost 6 bases, V lost 4 bases, and 9 bases had no gene match. This CDR3 comprises 15 residues.

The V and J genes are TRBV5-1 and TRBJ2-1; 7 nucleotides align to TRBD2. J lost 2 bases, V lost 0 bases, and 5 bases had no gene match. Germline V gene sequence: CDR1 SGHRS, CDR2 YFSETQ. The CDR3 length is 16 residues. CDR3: CASSLAQRGAYNEQFF. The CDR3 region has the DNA TGCGCCAGCAGCTTGGCACAGCGGGGAGCCTACAATGAGCAGTTCTTC.

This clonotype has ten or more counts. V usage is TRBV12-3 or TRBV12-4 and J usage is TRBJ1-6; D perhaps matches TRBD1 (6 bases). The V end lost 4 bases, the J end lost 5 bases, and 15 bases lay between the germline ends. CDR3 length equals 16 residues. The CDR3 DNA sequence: TGTGCCAGCAGTTGGGGGGGGCGGTTGAATAATTCACCCCTCCACTTT. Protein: CASSWGGRLNNSPLHF.

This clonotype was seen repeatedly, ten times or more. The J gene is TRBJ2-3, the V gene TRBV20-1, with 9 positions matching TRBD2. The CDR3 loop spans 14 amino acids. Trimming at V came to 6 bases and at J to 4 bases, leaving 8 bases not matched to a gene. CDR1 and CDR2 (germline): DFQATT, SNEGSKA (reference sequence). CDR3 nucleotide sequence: TGCAGTGCCCTTCTTAGCGGGGGTGCAGATACGCAGTATTTT. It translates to CSALLSGGADTQYF.

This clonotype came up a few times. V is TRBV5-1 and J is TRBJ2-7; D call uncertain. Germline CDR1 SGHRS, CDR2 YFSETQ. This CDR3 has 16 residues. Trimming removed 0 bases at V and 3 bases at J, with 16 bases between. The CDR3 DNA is TGCGCCAGCAGCTTGGATTCTGTTCTAGGGCACTACGAGCAGTACTTC. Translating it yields CASSLDSVLGHYEQYF.

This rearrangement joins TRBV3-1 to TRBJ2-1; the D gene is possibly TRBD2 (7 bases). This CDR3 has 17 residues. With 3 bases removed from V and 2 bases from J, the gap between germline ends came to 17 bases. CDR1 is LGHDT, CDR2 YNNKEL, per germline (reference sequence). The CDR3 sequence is CASSQSKWGGPYNEQFF. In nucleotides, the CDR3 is TGTGCCAGCAGCCAGTCCAAGTGGGGGGGCCCCTACAATGAGCAGTTCTTC.

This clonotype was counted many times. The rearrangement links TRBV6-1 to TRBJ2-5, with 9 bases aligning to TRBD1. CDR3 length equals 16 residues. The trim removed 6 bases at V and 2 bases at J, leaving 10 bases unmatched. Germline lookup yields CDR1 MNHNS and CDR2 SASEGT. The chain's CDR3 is CASREGTGLIQETQYF. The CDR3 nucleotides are TGTGCCAGCAGGGAGGGGACAGGGTTGATACAAGAGACCCAGTACTTC.

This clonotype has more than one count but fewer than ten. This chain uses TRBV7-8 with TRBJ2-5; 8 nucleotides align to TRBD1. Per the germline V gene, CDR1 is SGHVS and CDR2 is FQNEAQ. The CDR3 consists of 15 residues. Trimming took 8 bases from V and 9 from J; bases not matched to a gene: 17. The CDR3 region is CASRTIQGAVSSQYF. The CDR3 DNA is TGTGCCAGCCGGACCATCCAGGGGGCTGTTTCGTCCCAGTACTTC.

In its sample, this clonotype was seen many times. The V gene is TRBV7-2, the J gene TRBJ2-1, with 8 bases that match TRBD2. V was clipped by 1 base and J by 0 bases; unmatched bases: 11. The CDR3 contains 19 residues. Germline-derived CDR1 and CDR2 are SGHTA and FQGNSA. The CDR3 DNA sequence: TGTGCCAGCAGCTTAGGCTGGCGGGGGGCCCAATACTCCTACAATGAGCAGTTCTTC. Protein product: CASSLGWRGAQYSYNEQFF.